These T cell receptor beta chains were read from a single sample in a study of blood T cell repertoires in COVID-19. Sequenced by immunoSEQ multiplex PCR; TCRdb stores in-frame clones only, minus some. The sample lists 380,000 or so clones, roughly 90% occurring once. The sequencing input was peripheral blood. These receptors all stem from a man in his forties or fifties with acute or convalescent COVID-19. Each CDR3 is given with its conserved first and last residue. Each record gives: V gene, D gene, J gene, clone size, CDR3 DNA, CDR3 protein. A D gene is named only where the DNA matches it firmly. Clone size is stated in some rows and not others, as once, few, many or a class when expanded.

v_call: TRBV4-1; d_call: .; j_call: TRBJ1-5; clone_size: .; cdr3_nt: TGCGCCAGCAGCCAAGTGGGGAGAATCAGGCCCCAGCATTTT; cdr3_aa: CASSQVGRIRPQHF
v_call: TRBV7-8; d_call: .; j_call: TRBJ2-7; clone_size: .; cdr3_nt: TGTGCCAGCAGCTCGAGGGCCAGACCCTACGAGCAGTACTTC; cdr3_aa: CASSSRARPYEQYF
v_call: TRBV3-1/TRBV3-2; d_call: .; j_call: TRBJ1-4; clone_size: .; cdr3_nt: TGTGCCAGCAGCGCCCGACCCCAAACGGGAGAAAAACTGTTTTTT; cdr3_aa: CASSARPQTGEKLFF
v_call: TRBV11-3; d_call: TRBD1; j_call: TRBJ2-1; clone_size: .; cdr3_nt: TGTGCCAGCAGCCCCCGGACAGGGGTGAATGAGCAGTTCTTC; cdr3_aa: CASSPRTGVNEQFF
v_call: TRBV27; d_call: TRBD2; j_call: TRBJ2-5; clone_size: .; cdr3_nt: TGTGCCAGCTCTCCCTACGGGGGGGATAAGGAGACCCAGTACTTC; cdr3_aa: CASSPYGGDKETQYF
v_call: TRBV7-3; d_call: .; j_call: TRBJ2-7; clone_size: .; cdr3_nt: TGTGCCAGCAGCTTACGCGCAGGGGGGTACGAGCAGTACTTC; cdr3_aa: CASSLRAGGYEQYF
v_call: TRBV7-2; d_call: .; j_call: TRBJ1-5; clone_size: .; cdr3_nt: TGTGCCAGCAGCCCTACAGGGAGAGGACAGCCCCAGCATTTT; cdr3_aa: CASSPTGRGQPQHF
v_call: TRBV30; d_call: .; j_call: TRBJ1-2; clone_size: .; cdr3_nt: TGTGCCTGGAGGCCCGGGAACTATGGCTACACCTTC; cdr3_aa: CAWRPGNYGYTF
v_call: TRBV5-4; d_call: TRBD2; j_call: TRBJ2-1; clone_size: .; cdr3_nt: TGTGCCAGCAGCTTGGGAGCGGGGGGGCCCTATGAGCAGTTCTTC; cdr3_aa: CASSLGAGGPYEQFF
v_call: TRBV15; d_call: .; j_call: TRBJ1-5; clone_size: once; cdr3_nt: TGTGCCACCAGCAGAGATGGGAAAGGGGCCTCGTTTCAGCCCCAGCATTTT; cdr3_aa: CATSRDGKGASFQPQHF
v_call: TRBV27; d_call: TRBD1; j_call: TRBJ1-2; clone_size: .; cdr3_nt: TGTGCCAGCAGCGCCCATCCGGACAGGGGAAAACTCTTTGGCTACACCTTC; cdr3_aa: CASSAHPDRGKLFGYTF
v_call: TRBV23-1; d_call: .; j_call: TRBJ1-2; clone_size: .; cdr3_nt: TGCGCCAGCAGCGGTCCAGGGACTGATGGCTACACCTTC; cdr3_aa: CASSGPGTDGYTF
v_call: TRBV12-3/TRBV12-4; d_call: .; j_call: TRBJ2-3; clone_size: once; cdr3_nt: TGTGCCAGCAGTATTCACTCCACAGATACGCAGTATTTT; cdr3_aa: CASSIHSTDTQYF
v_call: TRBV5-8; d_call: TRBD1; j_call: TRBJ1-1; clone_size: once; cdr3_nt: TGTGCCAGCAGCCGAGAGTTTGGGGACAGGGGATATGGCACTGAAGCTTTCTTT; cdr3_aa: CASSREFGDRGYGTEAFF
v_call: TRBV19; d_call: .; j_call: TRBJ1-3; clone_size: few; cdr3_nt: TGTGCCAGTAGTATTAATCGAGGGAGAGATGGAAACACCATATATTTT; cdr3_aa: CASSINRGRDGNTIYF
v_call: TRBV6-2/TRBV6-3; d_call: .; j_call: TRBJ1-2; clone_size: .; cdr3_nt: TGTGCCAGCAGCGGACGCCTACGGGGCTATGGCTACACCTTC; cdr3_aa: CASSGRLRGYGYTF